This TCR beta chain appears in the sequencing data of a study of glioma-infiltrating T cells after dendritic cell vaccination. Losses at the gene ends were 1 base for V and 4 bases for J; bases not matched to a gene: 0. CDR3 length: 14 amino acids. Germline CDR1 and CDR2: LNHNV and YYDKDF (reference sequence). Sequencing was performed with immunoSEQ multiplex PCR; in TCRdb, only in-frame clones are kept and a portion is missing. The sample consists of tens of thousands of clones, roughly four fifths of them appearing once. The sample was blood, taken before dendritic cell vaccination. J is TRBJ2-3 and V is TRBV15; 9 positions agree with TRBD1. This TCR came from a human donor with glioblastoma. CDR3 coding DNA: TGTGCCACCAGCAGAGGGACAGGGGCAGATACGCAGTATTTT. Translating gives CATSRGTGADTQYF.